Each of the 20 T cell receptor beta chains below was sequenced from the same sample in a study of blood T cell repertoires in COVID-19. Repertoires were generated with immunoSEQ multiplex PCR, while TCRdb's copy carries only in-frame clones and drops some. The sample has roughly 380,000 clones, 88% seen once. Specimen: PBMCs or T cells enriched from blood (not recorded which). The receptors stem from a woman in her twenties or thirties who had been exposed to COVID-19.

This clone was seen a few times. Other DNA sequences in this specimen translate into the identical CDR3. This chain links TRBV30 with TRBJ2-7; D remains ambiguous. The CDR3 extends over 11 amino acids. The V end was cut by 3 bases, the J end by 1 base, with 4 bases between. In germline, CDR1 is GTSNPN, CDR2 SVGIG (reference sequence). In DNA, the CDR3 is TGTGCCTGGAGCCAGTCCTACGAGCAGTACTTC. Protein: CAWSQSYEQYF.

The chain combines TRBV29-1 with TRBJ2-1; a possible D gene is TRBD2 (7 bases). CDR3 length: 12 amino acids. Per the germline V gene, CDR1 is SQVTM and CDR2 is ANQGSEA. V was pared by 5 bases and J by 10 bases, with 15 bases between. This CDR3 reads CSVSGTPSEQFF. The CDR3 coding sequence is TGCAGCGTTAGCGGGACACCCTCCGAGCAGTTCTTC.

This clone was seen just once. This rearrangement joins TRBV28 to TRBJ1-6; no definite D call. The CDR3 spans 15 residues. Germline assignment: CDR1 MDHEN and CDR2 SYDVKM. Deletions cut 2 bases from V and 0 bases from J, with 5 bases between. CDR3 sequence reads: CASSLRSSYNSPLHF. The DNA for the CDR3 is TGTGCCAGCAGTTTAAGGAGCTCCTATAATTCACCCCTCCACTTT.

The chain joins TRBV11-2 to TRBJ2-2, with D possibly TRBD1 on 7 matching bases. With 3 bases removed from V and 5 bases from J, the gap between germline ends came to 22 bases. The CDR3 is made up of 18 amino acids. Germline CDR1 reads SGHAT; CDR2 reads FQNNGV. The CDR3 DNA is TGTGCCAGCAGCTTGGAGTACGGCGGGACAGTAAGGACCGGGGAGCTGTTTTTT. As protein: CASSLEYGGTVRTGELFF.

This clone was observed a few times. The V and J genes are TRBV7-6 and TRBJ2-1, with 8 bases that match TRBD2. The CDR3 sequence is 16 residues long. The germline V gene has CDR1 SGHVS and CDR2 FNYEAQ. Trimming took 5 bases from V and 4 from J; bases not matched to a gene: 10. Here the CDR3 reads CASSRSSGGRYNEQFF. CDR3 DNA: TGTGCCAGCAGCCGAAGCTCGGGCGGGAGGTACAATGAGCAGTTCTTC.

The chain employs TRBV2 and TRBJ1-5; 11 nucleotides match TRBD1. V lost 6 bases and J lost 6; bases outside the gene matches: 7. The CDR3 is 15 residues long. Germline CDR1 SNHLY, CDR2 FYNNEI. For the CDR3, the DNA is TGTGCCAGCAGAAGGGACAGGGGGATTAGTCAGCCCCAGCATTTT. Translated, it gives CASRRDRGISQPQHF. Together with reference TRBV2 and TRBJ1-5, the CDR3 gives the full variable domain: EPEVTQTPSHQVTQMGQEVILRCVPISNHLYFYWYRQILGQKVEFLVSFYNNEISEKSEIFDDQFSVERPDGSNFTLKIRSTKLEDSAMYFCASRRDRGISQPQHFGDGTRLSIL.

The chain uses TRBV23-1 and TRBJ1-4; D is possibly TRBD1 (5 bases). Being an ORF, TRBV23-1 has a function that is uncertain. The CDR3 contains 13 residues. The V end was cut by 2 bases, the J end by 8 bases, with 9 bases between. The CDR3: CASSQGGGEKLFF. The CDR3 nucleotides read TGCGCCAGCAGTCAAGGGGGGGGAGAAAAACTGTTTTTT.

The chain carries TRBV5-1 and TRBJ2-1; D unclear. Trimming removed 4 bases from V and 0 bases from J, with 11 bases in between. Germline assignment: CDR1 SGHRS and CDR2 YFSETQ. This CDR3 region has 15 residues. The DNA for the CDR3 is TGCGCCAGCAGCCCTAACGCCGACTCCTACAATGAGCAGTTCTTC. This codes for CASSPNADSYNEQFF.

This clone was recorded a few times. The CDR3 DNA sequence: TGTGCCACCAGCAGAGATATAGACTTCCTCTCCTACAATGAGCAGTTCTTC. It translates to CATSRDIDFLSYNEQFF. The chain employs TRBV15 and TRBJ2-1; D is uncertain. The CDR3 consists of 17 residues. The germline V gene has CDR1 LNHNV and CDR2 YYDKDF (reference sequence). V lost 0 bases to trimming and J lost 0 bases, with 12 bases between them.

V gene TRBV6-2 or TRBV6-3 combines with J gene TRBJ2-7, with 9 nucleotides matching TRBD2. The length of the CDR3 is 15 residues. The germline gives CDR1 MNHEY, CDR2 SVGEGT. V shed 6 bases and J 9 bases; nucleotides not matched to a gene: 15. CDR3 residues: CASSREASGNQGQYF. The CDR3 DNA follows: TGTGCCAGCAGCCGTGAGGCTAGCGGGAACCAGGGGCAGTACTTC.

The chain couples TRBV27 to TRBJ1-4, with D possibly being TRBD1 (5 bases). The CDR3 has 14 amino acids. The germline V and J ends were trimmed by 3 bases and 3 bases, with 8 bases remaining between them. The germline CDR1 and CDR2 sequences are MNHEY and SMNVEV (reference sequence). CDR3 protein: CASSFRVSNEKLFF. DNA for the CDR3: TGTGCCAGCAGTTTCAGGGTATCTAATGAAAAACTGTTTTTT.

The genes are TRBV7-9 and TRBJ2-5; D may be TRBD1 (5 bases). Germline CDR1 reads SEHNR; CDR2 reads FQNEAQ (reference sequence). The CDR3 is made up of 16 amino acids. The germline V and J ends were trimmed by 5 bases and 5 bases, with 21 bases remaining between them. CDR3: CASSPGASTDRETQYF. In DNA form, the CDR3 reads TGTGCCAGCAGCCCTGGAGCCTCGACAGATAGGGAGACCCAGTACTTC.

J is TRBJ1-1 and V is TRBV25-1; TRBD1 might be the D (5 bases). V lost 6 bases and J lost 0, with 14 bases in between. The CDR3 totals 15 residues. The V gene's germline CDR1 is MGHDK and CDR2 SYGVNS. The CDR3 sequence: CASSPPGSMNTEAFF. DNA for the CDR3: TGTGCCAGCAGCCCTCCAGGGTCCATGAACACTGAAGCTTTCTTT.

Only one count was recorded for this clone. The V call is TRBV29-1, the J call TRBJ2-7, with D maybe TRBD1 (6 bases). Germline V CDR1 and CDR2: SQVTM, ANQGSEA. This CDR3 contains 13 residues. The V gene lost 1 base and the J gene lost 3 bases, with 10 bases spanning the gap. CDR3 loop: CSVEATGRYEQYF. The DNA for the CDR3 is TGCAGCGTTGAAGCGACAGGCCGCTACGAGCAGTACTTC.

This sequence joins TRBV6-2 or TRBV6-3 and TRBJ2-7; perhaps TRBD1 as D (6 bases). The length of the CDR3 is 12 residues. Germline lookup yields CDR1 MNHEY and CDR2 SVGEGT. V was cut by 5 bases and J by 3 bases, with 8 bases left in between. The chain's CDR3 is CASSGQNYEQYF. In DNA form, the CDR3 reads TGTGCCAGCAGTGGACAGAACTACGAGCAGTACTTC.

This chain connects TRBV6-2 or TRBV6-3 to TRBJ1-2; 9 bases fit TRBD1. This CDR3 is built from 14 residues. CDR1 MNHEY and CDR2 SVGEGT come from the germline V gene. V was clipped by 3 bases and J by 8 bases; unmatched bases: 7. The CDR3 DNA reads TGTGCCAGCAGTTATTTACAGGGGGCGCAGGGCTACACCTTC. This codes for CASSYLQGAQGYTF.

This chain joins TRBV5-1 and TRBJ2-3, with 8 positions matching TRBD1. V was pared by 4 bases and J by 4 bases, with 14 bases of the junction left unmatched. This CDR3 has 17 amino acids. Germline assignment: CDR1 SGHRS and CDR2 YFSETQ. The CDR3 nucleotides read TGCGCCAGCAGCGAGTTTTTGGACAGGGTAAACTCAGATACGCAGTATTTT. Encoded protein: CASSEFLDRVNSDTQYF.

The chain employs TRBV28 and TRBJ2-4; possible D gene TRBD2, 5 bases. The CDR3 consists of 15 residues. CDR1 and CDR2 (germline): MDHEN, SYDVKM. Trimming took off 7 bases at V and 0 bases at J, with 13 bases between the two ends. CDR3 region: CASNPGLSAKNIQYF. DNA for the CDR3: TGTGCCAGCAACCCAGGACTTTCAGCCAAAAACATTCAGTACTTC. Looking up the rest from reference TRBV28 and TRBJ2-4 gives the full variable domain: DVKVTQSSRYLVKRTGEKVFLECVQDMDHENMFWYRQDPGLGLRLIYFSYDVKMKEKGDIPEGYSVSREKKERFSLILESASTNQTSMYLCASNPGLSAKNIQYFGAGTRLSVL.

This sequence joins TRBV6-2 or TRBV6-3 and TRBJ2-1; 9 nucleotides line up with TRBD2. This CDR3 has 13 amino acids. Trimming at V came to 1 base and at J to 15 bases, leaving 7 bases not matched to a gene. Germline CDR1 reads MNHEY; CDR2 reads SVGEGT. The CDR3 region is CASSYLEAGGRFF. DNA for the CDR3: TGTGCCAGCAGTTACTTAGAGGCGGGGGGGAGGTTCTTC.

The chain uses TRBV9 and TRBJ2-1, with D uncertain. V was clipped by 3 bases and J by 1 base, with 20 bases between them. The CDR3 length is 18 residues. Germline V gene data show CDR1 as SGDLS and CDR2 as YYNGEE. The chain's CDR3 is CASSGNPPVAVSYNEQFF. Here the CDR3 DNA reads TGTGCCAGCAGCGGAAATCCTCCTGTGGCCGTATCCTACAATGAGCAGTTCTTC. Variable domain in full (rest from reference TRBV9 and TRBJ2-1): DSGVTQTPKHLITATGQRVTLRCSPRSGDLSVYWYQQSLDQGLQFLIQYYNGEERAKGNILERFSAQQFPDLHSELNLSSLELGDSALYFCASSGNPPVAVSYNEQFFGPGTRLTVL.